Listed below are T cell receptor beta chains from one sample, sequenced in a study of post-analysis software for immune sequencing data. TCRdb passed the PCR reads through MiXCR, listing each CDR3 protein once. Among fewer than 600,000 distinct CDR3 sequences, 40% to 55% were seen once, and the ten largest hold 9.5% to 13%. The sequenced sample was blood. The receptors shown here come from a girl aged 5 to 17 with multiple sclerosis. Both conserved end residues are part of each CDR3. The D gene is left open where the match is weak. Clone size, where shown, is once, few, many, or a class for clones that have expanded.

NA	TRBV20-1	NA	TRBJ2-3	TGCAGTGCCCGGCATGACGGCACAGATACGCAGTATTTT	CSARHDGTDTQYF
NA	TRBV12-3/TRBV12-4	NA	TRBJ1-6	TGTGCCAGCAGGACAGAAATAAATTCACCCCTCCACTTT	CASRTEINSPLHF
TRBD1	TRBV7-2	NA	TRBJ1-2	TGTGCCAGCAGCTTGGGGGGGCCAGGGGGTTATGGCTACACCTTC	CASSLGGPGGYGYTF
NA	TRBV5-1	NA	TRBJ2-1	TGCGCCAGCAGCCCCGGGACACTTCCTCACAAGGAGCAGTTCTTC	CASSPGTLPHKEQFF
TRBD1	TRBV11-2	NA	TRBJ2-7	TGTGCCAGCAGCTTAGATAGACGCAGAAGGGACAGGGACTACGAGCAGTACTTC	CASSLDRRRRDRDYEQYF
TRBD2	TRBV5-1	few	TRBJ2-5	TGCGCCAGCAGTCCGGGACTAGCGGTACAAGAGACCCAGTACTTC	CASSPGLAVQETQYF
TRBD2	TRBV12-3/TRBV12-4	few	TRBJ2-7	TGTGCCAGCAGTTTGCGGGAGACTTACGAGCAGTACTTC	CASSLRETYEQYF
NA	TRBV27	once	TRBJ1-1	TGTGCCAGCAGTTCAGAGTTGAACACTGAAGCTTTCTTT	CASSSELNTEAFF
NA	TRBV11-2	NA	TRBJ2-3	TGTGCCAGCAGCTTACGCCGGAGTGGGACAGATACGCAGTATTTT	CASSLRRSGTDTQYF
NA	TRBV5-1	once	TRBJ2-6	TGCGCCAGCAGCTTGGCCTTAAGCTCTGGGGCCAACGTCCTGACTTTC	CASSLALSSGANVLTF
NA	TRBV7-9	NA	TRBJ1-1	TGTGCCAGCAGTCTGGACACTTTCTTT	CASSLDTFF
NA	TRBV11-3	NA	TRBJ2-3	TGTGCCAGCAGCCCCAGTGGGTTGGATACGCAGTATTTT	CASSPSGLDTQYF
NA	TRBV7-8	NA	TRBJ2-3	TGTGCCAGCAGCTCGGGACATAGCACAGATACGCAGTATTTT	CASSSGHSTDTQYF
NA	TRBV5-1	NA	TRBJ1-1	TGCGCCAGCAGCTTGGTAAGGGACCGTGAAGCTTTCTTT	CASSLVRDREAFF
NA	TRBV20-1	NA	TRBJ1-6	TGCAGTGCTAGCGGGTGGGAATCAGATAATTCACCCCTCCACTTT	CSASGWESDNSPLHF
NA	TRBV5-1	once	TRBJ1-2	TGCGCCAGCAGCCCGACACATAACTATGGCTACACCTTC	CASSPTHNYGYTF
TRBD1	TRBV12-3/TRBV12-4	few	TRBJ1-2	TGTGCCAGCAGTTTTCTAACAGGGGGTGATGTGGGCTATGGCTACACCTTC	CASSFLTGGDVGYGYTF
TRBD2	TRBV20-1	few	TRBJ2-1	TGCAGTGCTAGTCGTCCAGCGGGAGGGGATAATGAGCAGTTCTTC	CSASRPAGGDNEQFF
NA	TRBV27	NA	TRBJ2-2	TGTGCCAGCAGTTTAGTGGACACCGGGGAGCTGTTTTTT	CASSLVDTGELFF
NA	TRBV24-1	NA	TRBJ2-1	TGTGCCACCAGTGAAACCTGGACCCCTTCGAGCTCCTACAATGAGCAGTTCTTC	CATSETWTPSSSYNEQFF
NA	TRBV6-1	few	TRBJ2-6	TGTGCCAGCAAACCGAGTTACTTAGCGGCAGGCCATTCTGGGGCCAACGTCCTGACTTTC	CASKPSYLAAGHSGANVLTF
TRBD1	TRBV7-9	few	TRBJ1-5	TGTGCCAGCAGCTTAGGGATTGGGACAGTAAGCAATCAGCCCCAGCATTTT	CASSLGIGTVSNQPQHF
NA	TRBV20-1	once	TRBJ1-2	TGCAGTGCTAGAGATATGCCAGGGAATAACTATGGCTACACCTTC	CSARDMPGNNYGYTF
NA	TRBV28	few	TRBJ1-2	TGTGCCAGCAGTTCATCCGGGATGAACTATGGCTACACCTTC	CASSSSGMNYGYTF